This T cell receptor beta chain was documented in a study of T cells after yellow fever vaccination. Study-level information: Fractions with few cells were prepared using SMART-Seq v4 Ultra Low Input. Study results and limitations: In post-booster samples, most primary-vaccination clones reappeared (96% CD4, around 87% CD8).

This clonotype occurred a few times. The antigen is not known. This CDR3 region has 17 residues. The V segment lost 4 bases and the J segment 0 bases; nucleotides outside the gene matches: 8. Germline V gives CDR1 LNHDA, CDR2 SQIVND (reference sequence). TCRdb re-called the 5' RACE reads through MiXCR, storing one row per CDR3 protein. The sample has hundreds of thousands of distinct CDR3 sequences, approximately 5.7% seen once. Source: PBMCs, taken 5 days after the yellow fever booster vaccination. The rearrangement uses TRBV19 and TRBJ1-5, with TRBD1 matching 8 bases. The sequence derives from a young man who received the YFV17D yellow fever vaccine. The CDR3 region is CASSTTGEEVSNQPQHF. As DNA, the CDR3 is TGTGCCAGTAGTACGACAGGGGAGGAGGTTAGCAATCAGCCCCAGCATTTT. The full variable domain, its missing parts supplied by reference TRBV19 and TRBJ1-5, is DGGITQSPKYLFRKEGQNVTLSCEQNLNHDAMYWYRQDPGQGLRLIYYSQIVNDFQKGDIAEGYSVSREKKESFPLTVTSAQKNPTAFYLCASSTTGEEVSNQPQHFGDGTRLSIL.